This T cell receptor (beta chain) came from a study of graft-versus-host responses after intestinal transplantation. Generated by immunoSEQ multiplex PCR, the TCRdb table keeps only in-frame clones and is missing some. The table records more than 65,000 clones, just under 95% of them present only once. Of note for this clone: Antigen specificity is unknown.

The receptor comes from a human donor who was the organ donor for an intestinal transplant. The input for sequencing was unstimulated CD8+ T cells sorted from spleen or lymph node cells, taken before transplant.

In DNA form, the CDR3 reads TGTGCCAGCAGCTTCGGGACAGGCAGCACAGATACGCAGTATTTT. It codes for CASSFGTGSTDTQYF. The chain couples TRBV5-6 to TRBJ2-3; TRBD1 matches at 8 bases. CDR1 is SGHDT and CDR2 is YYEEEE in the germline V gene. CDR3 length: 15 amino acids. With 2 bases clipped from V and 0 bases from J, the junction kept 2 bases outside the gene matches.